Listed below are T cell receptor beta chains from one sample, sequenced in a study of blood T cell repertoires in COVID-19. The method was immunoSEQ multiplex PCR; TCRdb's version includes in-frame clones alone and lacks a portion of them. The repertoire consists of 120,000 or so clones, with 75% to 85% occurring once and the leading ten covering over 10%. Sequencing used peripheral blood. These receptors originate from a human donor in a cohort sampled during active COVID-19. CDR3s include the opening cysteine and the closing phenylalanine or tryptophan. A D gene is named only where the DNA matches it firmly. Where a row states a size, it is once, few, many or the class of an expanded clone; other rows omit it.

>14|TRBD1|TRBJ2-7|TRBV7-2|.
TGTGCCAGCAGCCCCAGGACAGGGGACTACGAGCAGTACTTC
CASSPRTGDYEQYF
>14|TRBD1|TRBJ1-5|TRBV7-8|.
TGTGCCAGCAGCGCCGGGACAGATAATCAGCCCCAGCATTTT
CASSAGTDNQPQHF
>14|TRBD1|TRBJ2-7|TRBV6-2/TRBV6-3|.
TGTGCCAGCAGTTACCTGGGACAGGGGGCGCGAAAGTACTTC
CASSYLGQGARKYF
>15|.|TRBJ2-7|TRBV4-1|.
TGCGCCAGCAGCTCGACAGTCTACGCGTCCTACGAGCAGTACTTC
CASSSTVYASYEQYF
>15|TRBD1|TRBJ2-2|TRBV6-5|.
TGTGCCAGCAGTTACTGGGACAGGAACACCGGGGAGCTGTTTTTT
CASSYWDRNTGELFF
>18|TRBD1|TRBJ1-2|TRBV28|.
TGTGCCTCGCTATCGGGACAGGGGTTTTCGGGGGGGTTCCGTGGCTACACCTTC
CASLSGQGFSGGFRGYTF
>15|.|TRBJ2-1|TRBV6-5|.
TGTGCCAGCCGGAGGGGAACAGGGGCCTACAATGAGCAGTTCTTC
CASRRGTGAYNEQFF
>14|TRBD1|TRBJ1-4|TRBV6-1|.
TGTGCCAGCAGTGAGGGACAGGGCGGCGAAAAACTGTTTTTT
CASSEGQGGEKLFF
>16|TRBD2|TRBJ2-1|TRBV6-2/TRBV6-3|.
TGTGCCAGCAGCCCTACCGCTAGCGGGGCTTACAATGAGCAGTTCTTC
CASSPTASGAYNEQFF
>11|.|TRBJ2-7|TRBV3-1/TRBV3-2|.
TGTGCCAGCGGCGGGGACTACGAGCAGTACTTC
CASGGDYEQYF
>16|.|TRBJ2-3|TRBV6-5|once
TGTGCCAGCAGTTGGAGGGGGGGCCAGCGAACAGATACGCAGTATTTT
CASSWRGGQRTDTQYF
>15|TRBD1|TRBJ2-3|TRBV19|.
TGTGCCAGTAGTATAGGGACAGGTTGGGGAGATACGCAGTATTTT
CASSIGTGWGDTQYF
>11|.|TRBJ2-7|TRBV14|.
TGTGCCAGCAGCTTCTACTACGAGCAGTACTTC
CASSFYYEQYF
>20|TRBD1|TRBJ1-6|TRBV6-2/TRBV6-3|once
TGTGCCAGCAGTCAACCGGGACAGGGGCTTTTCTCGGGGAATAATTCACCCCTCCACTTT
CASSQPGQGLFSGNNSPLHF
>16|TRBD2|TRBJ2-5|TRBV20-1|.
TGCAGTGCTAGTCCCCTACTAGCGGGGGGGCAAGAGACCCAGTACTTC
CSASPLLAGGQETQYF
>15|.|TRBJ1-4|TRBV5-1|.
TGCGCCAGCAGCTTAGGACTGGTATCTAATGAAAAACTGTTTTTT
CASSLGLVSNEKLFF
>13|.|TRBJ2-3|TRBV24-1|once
TGTGCCACCAGTGACACAGGGATAGATACGCAGTATTTT
CATSDTGIDTQYF
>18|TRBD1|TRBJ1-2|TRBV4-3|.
TGCGCCAGCAGCCAAGTTCTCTCTTTGGGACAGGGGGCTTCTGGCTACACCTTC
CASSQVLSLGQGASGYTF
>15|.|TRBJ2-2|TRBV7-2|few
TGTGCCAGCAGCTCCGGGGTGCGGGGTGGCGGGGAGCTGTTTTTT
CASSSGVRGGGELFF
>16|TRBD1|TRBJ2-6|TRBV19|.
TGTGCCAGTGTCGACAGGGGCAGCTCTGGGGCCAACGTCCTGACTTTC
CASVDRGSSGANVLTF
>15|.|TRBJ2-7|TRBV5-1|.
TGCGCCAGCAGCTTGGAGACAGGCAATTCCTACGAGCAGTACTTC
CASSLETGNSYEQYF
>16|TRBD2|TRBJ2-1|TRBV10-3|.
TGTGCCATCAGTGAGTCACCTAGCGGGGGGACGAATGAGCAGTTCTTC
CAISESPSGGTNEQFF
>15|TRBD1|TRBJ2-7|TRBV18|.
TGTGCCAGCTCACCAGGGGACAGGGGCCCCTACGAGCAGTACTTC
CASSPGDRGPYEQYF
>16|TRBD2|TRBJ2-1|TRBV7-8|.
TGTGCCAGCAGCTCCCGTAGCGGGCGAGACTACAATGAGCAGTTCTTC
CASSSRSGRDYNEQFF
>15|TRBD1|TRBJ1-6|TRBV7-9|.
TGTGCCAGCAGCATAGGACAGGGGGCTAGTTCACCCCTCCACTTT
CASSIGQGASSPLHF
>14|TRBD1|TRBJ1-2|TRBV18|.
TGTGCCAGCTCGCAGGACAGGGGGCAACGGGGCTACACCTTC
CASSQDRGQRGYTF
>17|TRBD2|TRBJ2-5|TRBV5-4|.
TGTGCCAGCAGCACTGGGACTAGCGGGGGGGTTCAAGAGACCCAGTACTTC
CASSTGTSGGVQETQYF
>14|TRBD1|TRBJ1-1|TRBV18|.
TGTGCCAGCTCGCCGACAGGGATCCACACTGAAGCTTTCTTT
CASSPTGIHTEAFF
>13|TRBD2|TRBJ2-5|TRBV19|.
TGTGCCAGTACACCCAGCGGGGAAGAGACCCAGTACTTC
CASTPSGEETQYF
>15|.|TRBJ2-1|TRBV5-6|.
TGTGCCAGCAGCTTGGGAGGGAGCTCCTACAATGAGCAGTTCTTC
CASSLGGSSYNEQFF
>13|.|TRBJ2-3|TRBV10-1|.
TGCGCCAGCAGTGAGTCGAGGGCAGATACGCAGTATTTT
CASSESRADTQYF
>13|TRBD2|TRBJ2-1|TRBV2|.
TGTGCCAGCAGGATGGGACTAAACAATGAGCAGTTCTTC
CASRMGLNNEQFF
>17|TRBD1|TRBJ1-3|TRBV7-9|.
TGTGCCAGCAGCCCCTATTTGGGACAGGGGCTCGAAAACACCATATATTTT
CASSPYLGQGLENTIYF
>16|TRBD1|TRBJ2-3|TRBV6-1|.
TGTGCCAGCAGTGGAACCGGGACAGGGGGACCAGATACGCAGTATTTT
CASSGTGTGGPDTQYF
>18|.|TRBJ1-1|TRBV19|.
TGTGCCAGTAGTATAGATCCCAGGGGAGGGGCCGATCGGACTGAAGCTTTCTTT
CASSIDPRGGADRTEAFF
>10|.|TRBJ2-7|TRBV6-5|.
TGTGCCCCAAGGGGGTACGAGCAGTACTTC
CAPRGYEQYF
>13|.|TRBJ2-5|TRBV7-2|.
TGTGCCAGCAGCTTAAAACTTGAAGAGACCCAGTACTTC
CASSLKLEETQYF
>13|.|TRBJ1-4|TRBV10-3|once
TGTGCCACCGCAGGGTCAACTAATGAAAAACTGTTTTTT
CATAGSTNEKLFF
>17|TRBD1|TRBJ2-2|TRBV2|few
TGTGCCAGCAGGGTGACAGGGGGCGGGACGAACACCGGGGAGCTGTTTTTT
CASRVTGGGTNTGELFF
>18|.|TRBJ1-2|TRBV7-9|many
TGTGCCAGCAGCTTAGCGGGAGCCACGGGAGTTTCTAACTATGGCTACACCTTC
CASSLAGATGVSNYGYTF
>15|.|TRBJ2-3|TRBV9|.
TGTGCCAGCAGCTTAAGTGGGCCTAGCACAGATACGCAGTATTTT
CASSLSGPSTDTQYF
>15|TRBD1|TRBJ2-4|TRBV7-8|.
TGTGCCAGCAGCACAGGGGTTGGGGCCAAAAACATTCAGTACTTC
CASSTGVGAKNIQYF
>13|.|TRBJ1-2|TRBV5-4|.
TGTGCCAGCAACCAACGACAGTACTATGGCTACACCTTC
CASNQRQYYGYTF
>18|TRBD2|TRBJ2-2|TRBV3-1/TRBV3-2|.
TGTGCCAGCAGCCAAGTTCCCAGCGGGGGGGCAGACACCGGGGAGCTGTTTTTT
CASSQVPSGGADTGELFF
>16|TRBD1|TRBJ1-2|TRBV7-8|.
TGTGCCAGCAGCTCGTACAGGGGCAGCGGAGGCTATGGCTACACCTTC
CASSSYRGSGGYGYTF
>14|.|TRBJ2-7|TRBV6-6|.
TGTGCCAGCAGTTACCAGACAGGATCCTACGAGCAGTACTTC
CASSYQTGSYEQYF
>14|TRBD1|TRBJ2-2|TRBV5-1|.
TGCGCCAGCAGCGTAGGGGGCCCCAGGCTGGAGCTGTTTTTT
CASSVGGPRLELFF